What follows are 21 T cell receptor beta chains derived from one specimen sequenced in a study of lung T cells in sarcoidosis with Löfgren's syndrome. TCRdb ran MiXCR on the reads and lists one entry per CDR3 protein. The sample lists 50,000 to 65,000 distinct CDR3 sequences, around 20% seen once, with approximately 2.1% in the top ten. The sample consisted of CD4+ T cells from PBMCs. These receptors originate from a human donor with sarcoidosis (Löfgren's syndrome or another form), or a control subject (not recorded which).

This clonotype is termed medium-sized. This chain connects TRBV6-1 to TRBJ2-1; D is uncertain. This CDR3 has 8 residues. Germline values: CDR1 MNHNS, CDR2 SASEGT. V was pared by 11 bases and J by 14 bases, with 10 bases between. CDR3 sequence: CAPIKEFF. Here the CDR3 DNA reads TGTGCCCCGATCAAAGAGTTCTTC.

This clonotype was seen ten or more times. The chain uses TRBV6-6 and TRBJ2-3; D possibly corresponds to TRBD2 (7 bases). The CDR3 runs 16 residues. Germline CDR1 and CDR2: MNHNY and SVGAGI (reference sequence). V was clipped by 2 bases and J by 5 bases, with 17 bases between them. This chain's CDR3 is CASSYGLRGPRDTQYF. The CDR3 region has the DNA TGTGCCAGCAGTTACGGGTTGCGGGGGCCACGAGATACGCAGTATTTT.

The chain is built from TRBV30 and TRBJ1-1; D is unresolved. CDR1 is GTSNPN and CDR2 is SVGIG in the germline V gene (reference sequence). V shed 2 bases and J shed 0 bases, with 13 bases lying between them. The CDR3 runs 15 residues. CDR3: CAWSHQHSMNTEAFF. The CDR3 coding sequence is TGTGCCTGGAGTCATCAGCACAGCATGAACACTGAAGCTTTCTTT.

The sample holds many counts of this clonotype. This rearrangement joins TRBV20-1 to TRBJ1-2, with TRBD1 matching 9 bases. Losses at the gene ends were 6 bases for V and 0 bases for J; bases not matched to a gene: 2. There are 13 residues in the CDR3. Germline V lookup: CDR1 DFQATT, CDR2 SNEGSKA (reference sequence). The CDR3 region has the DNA TGCAGTGCCCACAGGGGGCCTAACTATGGCTACACCTTC. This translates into CSAHRGPNYGYTF.

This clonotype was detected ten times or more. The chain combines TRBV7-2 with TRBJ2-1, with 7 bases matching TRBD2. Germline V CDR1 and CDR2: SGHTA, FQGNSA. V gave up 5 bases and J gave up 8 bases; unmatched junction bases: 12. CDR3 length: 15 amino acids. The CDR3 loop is CASSVTSAYIHEQFF. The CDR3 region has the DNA TGTGCCAGCAGCGTTACTAGCGCGTATATCCATGAGCAGTTCTTC.

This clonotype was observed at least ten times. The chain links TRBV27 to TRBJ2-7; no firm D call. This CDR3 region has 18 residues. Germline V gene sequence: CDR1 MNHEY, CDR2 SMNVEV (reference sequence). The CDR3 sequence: CTSSPPGHPAYYSWEQYV. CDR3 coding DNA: TGTACCAGCAGTCCGCCGGGCCACCCAGCCTACTACTCTTGGGAGCAGTACGTC.

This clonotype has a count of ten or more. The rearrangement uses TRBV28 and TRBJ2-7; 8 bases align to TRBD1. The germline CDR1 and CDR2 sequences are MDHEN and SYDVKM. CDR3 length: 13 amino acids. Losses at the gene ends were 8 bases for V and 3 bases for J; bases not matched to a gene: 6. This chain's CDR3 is CASGGTGLYEQYV. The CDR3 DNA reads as TGTGCCAGCGGTGGGACAGGCCTCTACGAGCAGTACGTC.

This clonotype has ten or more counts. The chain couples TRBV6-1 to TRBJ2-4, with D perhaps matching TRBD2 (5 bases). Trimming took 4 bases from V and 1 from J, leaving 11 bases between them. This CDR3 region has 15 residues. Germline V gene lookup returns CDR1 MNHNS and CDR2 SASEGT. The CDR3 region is CASSVEGSAKNIQYF. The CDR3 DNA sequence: TGTGCCAGCAGTGTTGAGGGAAGCGCCAAAAACATTCAGTACTTC.

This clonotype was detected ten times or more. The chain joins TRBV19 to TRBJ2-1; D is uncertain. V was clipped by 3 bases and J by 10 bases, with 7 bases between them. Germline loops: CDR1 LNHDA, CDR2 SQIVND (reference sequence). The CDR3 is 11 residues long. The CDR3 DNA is TGTGCCAGTAGTATTGTAGGGGAGCAGTTCTTC. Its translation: CASSIVGEQFF.

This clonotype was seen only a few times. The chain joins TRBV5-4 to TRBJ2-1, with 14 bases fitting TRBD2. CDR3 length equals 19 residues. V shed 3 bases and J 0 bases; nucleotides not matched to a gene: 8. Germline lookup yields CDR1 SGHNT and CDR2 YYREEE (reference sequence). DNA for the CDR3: TGTGCCAGCAGCTCGTATGGGACTAGCGGGAGATTCTCCTACAATGAGCAGTTCTTC. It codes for CASSSYGTSGRFSYNEQFF. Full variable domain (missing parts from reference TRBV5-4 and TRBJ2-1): ETGVTQSPTHLIKTRGQQVTLRCSSQSGHNTVSWYQQALGQGPQFIFQYYREEENGRGNFPPRFSGLQFPNYSSELNVNALELDDSALYLCASSSYGTSGRFSYNEQFFGPGTRLTVL.

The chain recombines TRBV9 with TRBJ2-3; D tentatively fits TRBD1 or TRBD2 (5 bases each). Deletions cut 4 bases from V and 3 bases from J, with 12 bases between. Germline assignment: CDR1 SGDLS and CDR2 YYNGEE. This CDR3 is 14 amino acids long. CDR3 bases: TGTGCCAGCAGCTGGGACGCGGCGACAGATACGCAGTATTTT. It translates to CASSWDAATDTQYF. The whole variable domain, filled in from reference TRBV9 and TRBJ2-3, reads DSGVTQTPKHLITATGQRVTLRCSPRSGDLSVYWYQQSLDQGLQFLIQYYNGEERAKGNILERFSAQQFPDLHSELNLSSLELGDSALYFCASSWDAATDTQYFGPGTRLTVL.

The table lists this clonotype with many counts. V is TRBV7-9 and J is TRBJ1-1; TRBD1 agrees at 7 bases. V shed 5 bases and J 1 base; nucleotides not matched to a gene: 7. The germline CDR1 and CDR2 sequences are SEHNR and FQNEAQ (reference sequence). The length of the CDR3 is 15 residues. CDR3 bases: TGTGCCAGCAGCCCGTCGACAGGGAGGAACACTGAAGCTTTCTTT. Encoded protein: CASSPSTGRNTEAFF.

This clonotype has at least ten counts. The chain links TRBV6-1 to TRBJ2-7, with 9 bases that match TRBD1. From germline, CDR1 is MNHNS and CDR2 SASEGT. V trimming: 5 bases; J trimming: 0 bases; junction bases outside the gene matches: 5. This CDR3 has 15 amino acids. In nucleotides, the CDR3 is TGTGCCAGCAGTATTGGACAGGGGCTCTCCTACGAGCAGTACGTC. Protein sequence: CASSIGQGLSYEQYV.

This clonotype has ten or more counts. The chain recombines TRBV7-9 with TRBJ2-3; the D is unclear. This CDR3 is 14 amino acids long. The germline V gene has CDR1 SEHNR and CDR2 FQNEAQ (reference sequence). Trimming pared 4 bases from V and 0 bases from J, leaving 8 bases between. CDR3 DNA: TGTGCCAGCAGCTCAAGGGCCAGCACAGATACGCAGTATTTT. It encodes CASSSRASTDTQYF.

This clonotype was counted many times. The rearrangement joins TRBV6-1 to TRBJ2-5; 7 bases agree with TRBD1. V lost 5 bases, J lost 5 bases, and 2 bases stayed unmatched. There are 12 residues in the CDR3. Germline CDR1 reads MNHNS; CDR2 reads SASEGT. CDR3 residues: CASSQTGETQYF. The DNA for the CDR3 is TGTGCCAGCAGTCAGACAGGGGAGACCCAGTACTTC.

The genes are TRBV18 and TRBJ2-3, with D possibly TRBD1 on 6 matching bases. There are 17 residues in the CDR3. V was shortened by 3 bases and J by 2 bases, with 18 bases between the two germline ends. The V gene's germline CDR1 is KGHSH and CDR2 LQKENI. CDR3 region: CASSPRPGAEYTDTQYF. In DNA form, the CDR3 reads TGTGCCAGCTCACCCCGCCCAGGGGCGGAATACACAGATACGCAGTATTTT.

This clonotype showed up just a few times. For the CDR3, the DNA is TGTGCCAGCTCACCACTGGCAGGGACCACTGAAGCTTTCTTT. Its translation: CASSPLAGTTEAFF. The rearrangement links TRBV18 to TRBJ1-1; D is possibly TRBD1 (5 bases). V lost 1 base and J lost 4, with 10 bases in between. The CDR3 is 14 residues long. Germline CDR1 and CDR2: KGHSH and LQKENI. The complete variable domain, with remaining parts taken from reference TRBV18 and TRBJ1-1, reads NAGVMQNPRHLVRRRGQEARLRCSPMKGHSHVYWYRQLPEEGLKFMVYLQKENIIDESGMPKERFSAEFPKEGPSILRIQQVVRGDSAAYFCASSPLAGTTEAFFGQGTRLTVV.

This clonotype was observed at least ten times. The CDR3 DNA reads as TGTGCCAGCAGTTCCGCCTTCTCAACTAATGAAAAACTGTTTTTT. It encodes CASSSAFSTNEKLFF. The chain recombines TRBV28 with TRBJ1-4; no clear D gene. Trimming left V 4 bases short and J 0 bases short, with 9 bases between. CDR1 is MDHEN, CDR2 SYDVKM, per germline. The CDR3 is 15 residues long.

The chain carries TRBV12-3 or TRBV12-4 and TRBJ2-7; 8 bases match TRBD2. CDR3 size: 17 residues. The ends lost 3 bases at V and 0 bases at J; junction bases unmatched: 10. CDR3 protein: CASSFQGNLAGSYEQYF. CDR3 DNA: TGTGCCAGCAGTTTCCAGGGGAACCTAGCGGGCTCCTACGAGCAGTACTTC.

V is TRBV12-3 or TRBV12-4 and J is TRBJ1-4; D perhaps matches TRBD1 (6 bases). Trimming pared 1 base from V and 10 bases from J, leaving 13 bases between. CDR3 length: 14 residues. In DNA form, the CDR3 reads TGTGCCAGCAGTTTAGGGTCCCAAGGGGGAAAACTGTTTTTT. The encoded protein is CASSLGSQGGKLFF.

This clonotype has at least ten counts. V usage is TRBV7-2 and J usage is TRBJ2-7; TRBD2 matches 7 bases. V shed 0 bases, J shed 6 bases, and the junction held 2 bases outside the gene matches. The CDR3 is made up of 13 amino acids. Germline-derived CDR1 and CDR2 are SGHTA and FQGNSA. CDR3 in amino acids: CASSLAWGGEQYF. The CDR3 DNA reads TGTGCCAGCAGCTTAGCGTGGGGGGGCGAGCAGTACTTC.